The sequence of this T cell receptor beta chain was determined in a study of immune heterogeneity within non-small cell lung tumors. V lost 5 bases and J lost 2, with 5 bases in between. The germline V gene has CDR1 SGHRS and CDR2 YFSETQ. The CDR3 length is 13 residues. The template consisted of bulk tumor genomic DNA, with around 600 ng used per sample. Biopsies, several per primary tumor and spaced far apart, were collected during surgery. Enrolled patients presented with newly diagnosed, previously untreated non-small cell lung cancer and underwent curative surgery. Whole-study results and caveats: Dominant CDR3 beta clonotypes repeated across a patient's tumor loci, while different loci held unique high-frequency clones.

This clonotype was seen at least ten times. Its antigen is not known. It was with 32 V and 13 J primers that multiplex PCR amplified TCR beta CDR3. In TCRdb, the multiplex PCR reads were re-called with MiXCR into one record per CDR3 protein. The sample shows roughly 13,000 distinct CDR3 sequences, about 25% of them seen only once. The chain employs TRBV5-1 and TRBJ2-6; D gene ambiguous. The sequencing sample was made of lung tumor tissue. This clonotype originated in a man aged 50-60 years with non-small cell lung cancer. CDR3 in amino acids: CASRGPGANVLTF. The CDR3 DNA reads TGCGCCAGCAGGGGTCCTGGGGCCAACGTCCTGACTTTC.